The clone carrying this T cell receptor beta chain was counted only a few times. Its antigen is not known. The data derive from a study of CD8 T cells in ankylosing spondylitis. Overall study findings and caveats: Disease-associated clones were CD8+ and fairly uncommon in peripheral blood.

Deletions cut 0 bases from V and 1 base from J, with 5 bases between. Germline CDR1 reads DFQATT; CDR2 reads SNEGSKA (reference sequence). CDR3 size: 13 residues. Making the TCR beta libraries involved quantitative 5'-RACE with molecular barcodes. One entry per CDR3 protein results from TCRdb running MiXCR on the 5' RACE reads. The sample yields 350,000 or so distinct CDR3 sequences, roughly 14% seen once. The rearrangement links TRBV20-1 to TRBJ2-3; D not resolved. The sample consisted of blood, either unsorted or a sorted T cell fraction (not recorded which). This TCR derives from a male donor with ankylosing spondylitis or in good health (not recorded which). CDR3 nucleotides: TGCAGTGCTAGAGAGGGCGGCACAGATACGCAGTATTTT. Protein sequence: CSAREGGTDTQYF.